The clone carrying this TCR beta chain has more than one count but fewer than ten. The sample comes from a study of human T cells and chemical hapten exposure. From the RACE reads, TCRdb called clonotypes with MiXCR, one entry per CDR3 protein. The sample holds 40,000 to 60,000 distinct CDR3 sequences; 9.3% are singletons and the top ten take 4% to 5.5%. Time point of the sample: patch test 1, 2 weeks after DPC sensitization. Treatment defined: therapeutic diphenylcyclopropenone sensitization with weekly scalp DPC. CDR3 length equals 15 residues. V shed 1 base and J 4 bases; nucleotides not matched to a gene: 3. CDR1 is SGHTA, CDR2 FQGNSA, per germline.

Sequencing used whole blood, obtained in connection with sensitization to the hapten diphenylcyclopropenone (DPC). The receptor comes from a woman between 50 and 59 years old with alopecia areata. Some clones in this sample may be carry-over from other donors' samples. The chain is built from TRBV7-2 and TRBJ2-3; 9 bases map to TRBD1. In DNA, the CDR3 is TGTGCCAGCAGCTTAGGGGACAGGGATGCAGATACGCAGTATTTT. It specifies CASSLGDRDADTQYF.